In its sample, the clone carrying this TCR beta chain was seen many times. The antigen is not known. The data were taken from a study of human T cells and chemical hapten exposure. Study-level points and caveats: Donors had alopecia, so their immune response may differ from healthy people's.

TCRdb re-derived calls from the RACE reads in MiXCR, one entry per CDR3 protein. This sample carries almost 40,000 distinct CDR3 sequences, 7.6% of them seen once, and the ten largest clones take roughly 1.3%. Time point given: pre-sensitization, week 0. Documented treatment: therapeutic diphenylcyclopropenone sensitization with weekly scalp DPC. Blood was collected ahead of every patch test applied. Germline CDR1 and CDR2: SGHDN and FVKESK. This CDR3 spans 16 amino acids. V lost 3 bases to trimming and J lost 0 bases, with 13 bases between them. The chain carries TRBV14 and TRBJ2-3; D is undetermined. Sequencing used whole blood, obtained in connection with sensitization to the hapten diphenylcyclopropenone (DPC). This clonotype originated in a woman in her 50s with alopecia areata. Some clones in this sample may be carry-over from other donors' samples. CDR3 region: CASSHFRSLSTDTQYF. The CDR3 DNA reads as TGTGCCAGCAGCCACTTCAGGAGTCTTAGCACAGATACGCAGTATTTT.